The clone carrying this T cell receptor beta chain was observed at least ten times. Its antigen is undetermined. It was on ten immunoSEQ deep assay plates that unsorted PBMC DNA was sequenced. Using immunoSEQ multiplex PCR, the repertoire was profiled, and TCRdb retains in-frame clones only, with some absent. The sample has about 500,000 clones; roughly three quarters are singletons. These data belong to a study of shared clonotypes between healthy human individuals. On the study more broadly: The cohort comprised two women and a few men. Their ages spanned 18 to 49 years.

Notes on the study in general: The study sampled only blood, and tissue repertoires likely differ.

Unsorted samples drew genomic DNA from tens of millions of PBMCs. The receptor was derived from a woman aged 35 to 49 in good health. Some clones in this sample may be carry-over from other donors' samples. The sequencing sample was made of PBMCs.

CDR3 DNA: TGTGCCAGCAGCGTCACAGGGGGTTCTCCCTATGGCTACACCTTC. It yields the protein CASSVTGGSPYGYTF. V gene TRBV9 combines with J gene TRBJ1-2, with TRBD1 matching over 8 bases. Trimming cost V 2 bases and J 4 bases; bases outside gene matches: 7. The germline V gene encodes CDR1 SGDLS and CDR2 YYNGEE. The CDR3 is 15 amino acids.